What follows describes a single TCR beta chain. At one boundary the junction diverges from the germline segment, which might be a read error. In the source study's methods: Scientists estimated how many nucleated cells there were by amplifying reference gene primers. Assay used: immunoSEQ multiplex PCR; TCRdb lists only in-frame clones, some missing. The V and J calls and clone size come from that table; D and trimming were worked out from the DNA. The sample lists about 54,000 clones; roughly 76% were seen once. The sample is drawn from a study of blood T cell repertoires in COVID-19. Study at large: Some COVID-19 samples were acute and others convalescent; all came from the United States, Italy and Spain. The analysed material was cDNA or gDNA that came from T cells, B-cell-depleted T cells, or PBMCs.

From germline, CDR1 is MNHNY and CDR2 SVGAGI (reference sequence). The CDR3 length is 14 residues. The specimen was peripheral blood. The chain uses TRBV6-6 and TRBJ1-4, with D possibly TRBD1 on 6 matching bases. The clonotype originates from a woman aged 55-70 years with acute or convalescent COVID-19. This CDR3 is CASTRTDTTEKLFF. In nucleotides, the CDR3 is TGTGCCAGCACCAGGACAGATACTACTGAAAAACTGTTTTTT.